This T cell receptor (beta chain) was observed in a study of T cell responses to AZD1222 COVID-19 vaccine. Worth noting for this clone: Its antigen is currently unknown.

Second-dose intervals near 4 or 12 weeks were combined. Overall study results and limits: Rises in breadth and depth of Spike-specific TCRs came after two AZD1222 doses. Mapped onto spike, vaccine-associated CD4 TCRs spanned it and were dominant at 160-218 and 743-854. Most donors were white British and more were female, and clonal diversity was possibly underestimated.

Germline V CDR1 and CDR2: MNHEY, SVGAGI. V was pared by 0 bases and J by 10 bases, with 16 bases between. The CDR3 consists of 16 residues. Method: immunoSEQ multiplex PCR; TCRdb's copy keeps in-frame clones and lacks some. Found here are about 110,000 clones, 80% to 90% of them singletons; the top ten hold roughly 15%. Here the sequenced sample was peripheral blood, taken 28 days after the second AZD1222 dose. The TCR sequence derives from an adult who received the AZD1222 COVID-19 vaccine. The rearrangement joins TRBV6-5 to TRBJ1-6, with TRBD1 as a possible D gene (6 bases). The CDR3 DNA follows: TGTGCCAGCAGTTACTCGAGGGGGGTTGGTGGATCACCCCTCCACTTT. It codes for CASSYSRGVGGSPLHF.